Here is one TCR beta chain with its context. Its target is unknown. TCRdb itself ran the 5' RACE reads through MiXCR, one entry per CDR3 protein. The table has roughly 450,000 distinct CDR3 sequences, 18% seen once; the top ten hold 9% to 15%. The data were obtained in a study of T-cell memory formation after mild COVID-19. Study-level points and caveats: A second wave expanding day 15 to 37 was CD4+-biased; contracting clones were balanced.

V was cut by 0 bases and J by 0 bases, with 9 bases left in between. The CDR3 totals 16 residues. Germline V gene data show CDR1 as GTSNPN and CDR2 as SVGIG (reference sequence). The sequencing input was PBMCs or a T cell subset sorted from them (not recorded which). The sequence was obtained from an adult woman who had mild COVID-19 (a few samples of this study predate the infection). Cell type and time point are not known. The rearrangement links TRBV30 to TRBJ2-6; tentatively, D is TRBD1 (6 bases). The CDR3, as DNA: TGTGCCTGGAGTGTTTTAGGGGGCTCTGGGGCCAACGTCCTGACTTTC. Its protein is CAWSVLGGSGANVLTF. Based on the CDR3 plus reference TRBV30 and TRBJ2-6, the full variable domain is SQTIHQWPATLVQPVGSPLSLECTVEGTSNPNLYWYRQAAGRGLQLLFYSVGIGQISSEVPQNLSASRPQDRQFILSSKKLLLSDSGFYLCAWSVLGGSGANVLTFGAGSRLTVL.